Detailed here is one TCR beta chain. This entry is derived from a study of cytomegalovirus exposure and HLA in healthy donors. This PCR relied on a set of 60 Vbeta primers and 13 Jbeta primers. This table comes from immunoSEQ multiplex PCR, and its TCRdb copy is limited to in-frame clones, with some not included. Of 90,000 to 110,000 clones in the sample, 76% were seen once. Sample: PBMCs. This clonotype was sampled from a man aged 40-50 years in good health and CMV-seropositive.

The CDR3 reads CASSQDGIGGNEKLFF. Here the CDR3 DNA reads TGTGCCAGCAGCCAAGACGGTATCGGCGGTAATGAAAAACTGTTTTTT. V gene TRBV4-2 combines with J gene TRBJ1-4; D remains unclear. In germline, CDR1 is LGHNA, CDR2 YNFKEQ. This CDR3 comprises 16 residues. V was clipped by 0 bases and J by 4 bases, with 12 bases between them.